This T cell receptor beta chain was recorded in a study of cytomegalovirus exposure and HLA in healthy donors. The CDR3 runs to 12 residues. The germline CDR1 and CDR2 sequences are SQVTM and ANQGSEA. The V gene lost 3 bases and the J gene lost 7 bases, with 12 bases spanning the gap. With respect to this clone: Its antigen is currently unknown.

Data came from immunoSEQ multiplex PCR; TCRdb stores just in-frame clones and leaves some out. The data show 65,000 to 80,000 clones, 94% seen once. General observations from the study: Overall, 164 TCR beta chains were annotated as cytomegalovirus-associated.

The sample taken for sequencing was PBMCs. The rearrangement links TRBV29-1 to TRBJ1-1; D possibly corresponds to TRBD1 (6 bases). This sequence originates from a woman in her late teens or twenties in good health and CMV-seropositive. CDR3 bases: TGCAGCGTTGATATAGGGGGGGATGAAGCTTTCTTT. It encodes CSVDIGGDEAFF.